This T cell receptor (beta chain) was sequenced during a study of blood T cell repertoires in COVID-19. The wider study: Whether acute or convalescent, the COVID-19 samples came from the United States, Italy and Spain. PBMCs, B-cell-depleted T cells, or T cells were the source of the cDNA or gDNA that made up the material.

Here immunoSEQ multiplex PCR was the method, and the copy in TCRdb shows in-frame clones only, minus some. The table has around 250,000 clones, roughly nine tenths seen once; the top ten hold roughly 1.2%. This clone was seen just once. Assignment of participants to cohorts was predicated upon participant-reported clinical history. CDR1 and CDR2 (germline): MGHRA, YSYEKL. The CDR3 totals 16 residues. The V gene end was trimmed by 0 bases and the J gene end by 7 bases; junction bases not matched to a gene: 6. The chain recombines TRBV4-1 with TRBJ1-4; 9 bases map to TRBD1. The sequence was collected from a human donor in a cohort exposed to, infected with or recovered from COVID-19 (not recorded which). The donor label of this sample is uncertain. Sample: PBMCs or T cells enriched from blood (not recorded which). CDR3 sequence (DNA): TGCGCCAGCAGCCAAGATCGCGGGACAGGGTTTGAAAAACTGTTTTTT. As protein: CASSQDRGTGFEKLFF.